This is a list of T cell receptor delta chains from one sample in a study of gamma-delta chains in newborns, infants, children. TCRdb re-processed the reads using CATT. Of 1,200 or so delta-chain clones listed, roughly 0.98% were seen once; the top ten hold roughly a fifth. The sequencing sample was made of blood. The receptors originated from a child in good health. Each CDR3 is given with its conserved first and last residue. Fields, in order: J gene, V gene, D gene, clone size, CDR3 DNA, CDR3 protein. A D gene is named only where the DNA matches it firmly. Rows may omit the clone size; those that give it use once, few, many or a size class.

j_gene: TRDJ3
v_gene: TRDV2
d_gene: TRDD3
abundance: few
CDR3nt: TGTGCCTGTGACGACATACTGGGGGACATTACCTGGGACACCCGACAGATGTTTTTC
CDR3aa: CACDDILGDITWDTRQMFF

j_gene: TRDJ3
v_gene: TRDV2
d_gene: TRDD3
abundance: -
CDR3nt: TGTGCCTGTGACACCGGTTGGGGGAGCTCCTGGGACACCCGACAGATGTTTTTC
CDR3aa: CACDTGWGSSWDTRQMFF

j_gene: TRDJ1
v_gene: TRDV2
d_gene: -
abundance: few
CDR3nt: TGTGCCTGTGGTGGGGGTCTAGTGGACACCGATAAACTCATCTTT
CDR3aa: CACGGGLVDTDKLIF

j_gene: TRDJ3
v_gene: TRDV2
d_gene: TRDD3
abundance: -
CDR3nt: TGTGCCTGTGACACCGCGACTGGGGGATACGCGGACTGGGACACCCGACAGATGTTTTTC
CDR3aa: CACDTATGGYADWDTRQMFF

j_gene: TRDJ3
v_gene: TRDV2
d_gene: TRDD3
abundance: -
CDR3nt: TGTGCCTGTGACAATACTGGGGGATCCTGGGACACCCGACAGATGTTTTTC
CDR3aa: CACDNTGGSWDTRQMFF

j_gene: TRDJ3
v_gene: TRDV2
d_gene: TRDD3
abundance: few
CDR3nt: TGTGCCTGTGACACCGTCTTGCTGGGGGAAAGCTCCTGGGACACCCGACAGATGTTTTTC
CDR3aa: CACDTVLLGESSWDTRQMFF

j_gene: TRDJ3
v_gene: TRDV2
d_gene: TRDD3
abundance: few
CDR3nt: TGTGCCTGTGACACTTTGGGGGATACAAGCTCCTGGGACACCCGACAGATGTTTTTC
CDR3aa: CACDTLGDTSSWDTRQMFF

j_gene: TRDJ1
v_gene: TRDV2
d_gene: -
abundance: large
CDR3nt: TGTGCCTGTGACACCGTAGGGAAGGATCCTTACACCGATAAACTCATCTTT
CDR3aa: CACDTVGKDPYTDKLIF

j_gene: TRDJ1
v_gene: TRDV3
d_gene: TRDD3
abundance: -
CDR3nt: TGTGCCTTTACATTACTGGGGGACGCCCTTTACACCGATAAACTCATCTTT
CDR3aa: CAFTLLGDALYTDKLIF

j_gene: TRDJ3
v_gene: TRDV2
d_gene: -
abundance: large
CDR3nt: TGTGCCTGTGACACCGGAGGGATCCATAGCTCCTGGGACACCCGACGGATGTTTTTC
CDR3aa: CACDTGGIHSSWDTRRMFF

j_gene: TRDJ1
v_gene: TRDV2
d_gene: -
abundance: -
CDR3nt: TGTGCCTGTGACTTACTGGGCCCCAAGGGGGCCGATAAACTCATCTTT
CDR3aa: CACDLLGPKGADKLIF

j_gene: TRDJ1
v_gene: TRDV2
d_gene: TRDD3
abundance: large
CDR3nt: TGTGCCTGTGACCCTCTTCGTACTGGGGGACCTTACACCGATAAACTCATCTTT
CDR3aa: CACDPLRTGGPYTDKLIF

j_gene: TRDJ1
v_gene: TRDV2
d_gene: TRDD3
abundance: -
CDR3nt: TGTGCCTGTGACATAATGGGGGATAAATACACCGATAAACTCATCTTT
CDR3aa: CACDIMGDKYTDKLIF

j_gene: TRDJ1
v_gene: TRDV2
d_gene: TRDD3
abundance: few
CDR3nt: TGTGCCTGTGACACGCTGGGGGGCGGTTCTGTCCACACCGATAAACTCATCTTT
CDR3aa: CACDTLGGGSVHTDKLIF

j_gene: TRDJ1
v_gene: TRDV2
d_gene: TRDD3
abundance: medium-sized
CDR3nt: TGTGCCTGTGACACATTGGCTCCTGGGGGTAAACTCATCTTT
CDR3aa: CACDTLAPGGKLIF

j_gene: TRDJ1
v_gene: TRDV2
d_gene: TRDD3
abundance: few
CDR3nt: TGTGCCTGCGTCAATACTGGGGGACTGTACACCGATAAACTCATCTTT
CDR3aa: CACVNTGGLYTDKLIF